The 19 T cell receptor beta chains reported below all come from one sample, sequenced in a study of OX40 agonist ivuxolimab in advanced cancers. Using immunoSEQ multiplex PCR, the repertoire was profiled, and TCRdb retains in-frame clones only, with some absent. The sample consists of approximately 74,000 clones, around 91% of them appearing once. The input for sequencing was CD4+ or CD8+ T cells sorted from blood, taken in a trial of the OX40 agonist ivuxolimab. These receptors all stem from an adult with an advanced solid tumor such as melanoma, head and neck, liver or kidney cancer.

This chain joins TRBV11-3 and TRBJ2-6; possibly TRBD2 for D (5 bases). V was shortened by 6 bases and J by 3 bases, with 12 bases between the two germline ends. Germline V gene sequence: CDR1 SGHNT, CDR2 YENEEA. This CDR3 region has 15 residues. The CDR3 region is CASRQLEGGANVLTF. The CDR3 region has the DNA TGTGCCAGCAGACAACTAGAGGGTGGGGCCAACGTCCTGACTTTC.

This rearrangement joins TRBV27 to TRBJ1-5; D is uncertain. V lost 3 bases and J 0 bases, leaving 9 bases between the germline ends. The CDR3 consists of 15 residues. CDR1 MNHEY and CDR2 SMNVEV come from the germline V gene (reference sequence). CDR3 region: CASSFSTYSNQPQHF. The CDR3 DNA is TGTGCCAGCAGTTTCTCCACTTATAGCAATCAGCCCCAGCATTTT.

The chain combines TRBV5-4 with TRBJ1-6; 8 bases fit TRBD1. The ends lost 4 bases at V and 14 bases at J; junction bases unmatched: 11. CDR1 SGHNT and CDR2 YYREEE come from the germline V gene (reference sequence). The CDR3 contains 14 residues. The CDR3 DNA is TGTGCCAGCAGCCGGGGACAGGACCAAGCCACCCTCCACTTT. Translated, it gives CASSRGQDQATLHF. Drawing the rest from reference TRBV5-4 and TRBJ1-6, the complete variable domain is ETGVTQSPTHLIKTRGQQVTLRCSSQSGHNTVSWYQQALGQGPQFIFQYYREEENGRGNFPPRFSGLQFPNYSSELNVNALELDDSALYLCASSRGQDQATLHFGNGTRLTVT.

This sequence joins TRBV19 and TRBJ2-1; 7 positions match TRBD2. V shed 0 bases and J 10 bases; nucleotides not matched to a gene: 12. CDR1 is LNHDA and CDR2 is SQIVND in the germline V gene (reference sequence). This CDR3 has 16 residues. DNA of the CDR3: TGTGCCAGTAGTATAGAGTGGCTAGCGGCGTCTAGGGAGCAGTTCTTC. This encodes CASSIEWLAASREQFF.

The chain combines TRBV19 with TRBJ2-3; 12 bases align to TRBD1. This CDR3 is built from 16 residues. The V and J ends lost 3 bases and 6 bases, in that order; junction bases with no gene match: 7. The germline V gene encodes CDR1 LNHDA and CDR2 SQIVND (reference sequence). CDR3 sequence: CASSIRPGQGADTQYF. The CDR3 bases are TGTGCCAGTAGTATCCGACCGGGACAGGGGGCGGATACGCAGTATTTT.

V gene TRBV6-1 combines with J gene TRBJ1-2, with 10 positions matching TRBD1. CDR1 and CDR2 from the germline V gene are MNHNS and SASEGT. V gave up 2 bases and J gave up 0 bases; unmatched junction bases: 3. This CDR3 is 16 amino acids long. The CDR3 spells CASSEYGTGANYGYTF. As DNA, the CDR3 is TGTGCCAGCAGTGAATACGGGACAGGGGCTAACTATGGCTACACCTTC.

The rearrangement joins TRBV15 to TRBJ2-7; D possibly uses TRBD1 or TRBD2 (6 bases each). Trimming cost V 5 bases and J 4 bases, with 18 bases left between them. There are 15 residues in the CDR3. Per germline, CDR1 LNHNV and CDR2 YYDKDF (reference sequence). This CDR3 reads CATSAGARGVYEQYF. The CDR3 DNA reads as TGTGCCACCAGCGCCGGTGCGAGGGGGGTTTACGAGCAGTACTTC.

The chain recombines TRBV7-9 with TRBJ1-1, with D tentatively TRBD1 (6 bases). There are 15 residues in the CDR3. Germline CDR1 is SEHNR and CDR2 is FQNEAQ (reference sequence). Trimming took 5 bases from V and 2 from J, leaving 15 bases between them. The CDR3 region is CASSTFAGDNTEAFF. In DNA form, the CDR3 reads TGTGCCAGCAGCACTTTCGCAGGGGACAACACTGAAGCTTTCTTT.

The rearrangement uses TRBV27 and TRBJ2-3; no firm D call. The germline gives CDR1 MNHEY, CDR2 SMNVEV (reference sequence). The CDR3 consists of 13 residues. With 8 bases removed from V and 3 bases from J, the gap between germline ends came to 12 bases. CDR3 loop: CASRSRMTDTQYF. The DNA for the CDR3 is TGTGCCAGCCGTAGCAGAATGACAGATACGCAGTATTTT.

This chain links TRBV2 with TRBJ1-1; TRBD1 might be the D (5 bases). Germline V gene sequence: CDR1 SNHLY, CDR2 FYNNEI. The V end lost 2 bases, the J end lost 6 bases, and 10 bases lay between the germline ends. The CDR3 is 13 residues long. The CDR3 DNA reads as TGTGCCAGCAGTGAACGGGGGTTCGCTGAAGCTTTCTTT. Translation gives CASSERGFAEAFF. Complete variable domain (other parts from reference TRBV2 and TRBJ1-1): EPEVTQTPSHQVTQMGQEVILRCVPISNHLYFYWYRQILGQKVEFLVSFYNNEISEKSEIFDDQFSVERPDGSNFTLKIRSTKLEDSAMYFCASSERGFAEAFFGQGTRLTVV.

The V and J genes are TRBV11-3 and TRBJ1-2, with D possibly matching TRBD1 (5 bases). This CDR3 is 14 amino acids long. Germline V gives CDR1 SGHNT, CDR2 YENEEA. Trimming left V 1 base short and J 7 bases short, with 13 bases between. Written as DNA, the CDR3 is TGTGCCAGCAGCTTAGCGGTGTCAGGGCTTGGCTACACCTTC. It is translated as CASSLAVSGLGYTF. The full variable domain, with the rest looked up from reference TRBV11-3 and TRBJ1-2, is EAGVVQSPRYKIIEKKQPVAFWCNPISGHNTLYWYLQNLGQGPELLIRYENEEAVDDSQLPKDRFSAERLKGVDSTLKIQPAELGDSAVYLCASSLAVSGLGYTFGSGTRLTVV.

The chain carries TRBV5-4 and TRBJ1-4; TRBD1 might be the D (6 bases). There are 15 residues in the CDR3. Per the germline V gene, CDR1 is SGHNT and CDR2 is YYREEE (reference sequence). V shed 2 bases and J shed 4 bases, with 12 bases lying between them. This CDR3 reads CASSLGGHNNEKLFF. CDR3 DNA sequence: TGTGCCAGCAGCTTAGGGGGTCATAATAATGAAAAACTGTTTTTT.

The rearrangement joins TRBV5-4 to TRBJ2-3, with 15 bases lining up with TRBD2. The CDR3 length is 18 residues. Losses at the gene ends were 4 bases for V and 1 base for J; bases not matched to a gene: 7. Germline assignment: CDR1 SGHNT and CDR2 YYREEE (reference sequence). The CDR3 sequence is CASSQGGTSGGRTDTQYF. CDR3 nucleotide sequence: TGTGCCAGCAGCCAAGGGGGGACTAGCGGGGGGCGCACAGATACGCAGTATTTT. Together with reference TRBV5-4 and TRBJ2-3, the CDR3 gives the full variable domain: ETGVTQSPTHLIKTRGQQVTLRCSSQSGHNTVSWYQQALGQGPQFIFQYYREEENGRGNFPPRFSGLQFPNYSSELNVNALELDDSALYLCASSQGGTSGGRTDTQYFGPGTRLTVL.

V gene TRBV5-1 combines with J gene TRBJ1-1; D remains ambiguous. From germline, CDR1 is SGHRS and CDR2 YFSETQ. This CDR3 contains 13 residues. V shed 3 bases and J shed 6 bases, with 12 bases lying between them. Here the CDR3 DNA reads TGCGCCAGCAGCTCCCCGGGAGCCTCTGAAGCTTTCTTT. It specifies CASSSPGASEAFF. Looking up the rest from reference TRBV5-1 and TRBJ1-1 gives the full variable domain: KAGVTQTPRYLIKTRGQQVTLSCSPISGHRSVSWYQQTPGQGLQFLFEYFSETQRNKGNFPGRFSGRQFSNSRSEMNVSTLELGDSALYLCASSSPGASEAFFGQGTRLTVV.

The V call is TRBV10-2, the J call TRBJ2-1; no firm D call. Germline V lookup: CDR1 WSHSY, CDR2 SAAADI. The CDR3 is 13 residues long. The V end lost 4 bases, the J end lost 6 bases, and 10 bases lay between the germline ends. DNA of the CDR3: TGCGCCAGCAGTGGAGTTTGGGCCAATGAGCAGTTCTTC. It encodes CASSGVWANEQFF.

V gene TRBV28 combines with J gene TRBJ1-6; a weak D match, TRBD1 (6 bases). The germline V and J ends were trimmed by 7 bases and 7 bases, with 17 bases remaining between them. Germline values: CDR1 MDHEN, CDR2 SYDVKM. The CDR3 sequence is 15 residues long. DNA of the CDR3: TGTGCCAGCACCCCCTGGGGGCAGCCCAATTCACCCCTCCACTTT. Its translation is CASTPWGQPNSPLHF.

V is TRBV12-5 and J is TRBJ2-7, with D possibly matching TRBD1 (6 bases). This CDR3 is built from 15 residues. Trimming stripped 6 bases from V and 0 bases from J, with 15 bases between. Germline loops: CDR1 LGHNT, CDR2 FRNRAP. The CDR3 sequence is CASGSAQGISYEQYF. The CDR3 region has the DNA TGTGCTAGTGGCTCGGCACAGGGAATCTCCTACGAGCAGTACTTC.

This CDR3 reads CASSLGTPREQFF. DNA of the CDR3: TGCGCCAGCAGTCTCGGGACCCCTCGTGAGCAGTTCTTC. The J gene is TRBJ2-1, the V gene TRBV10-1; D tentatively reads TRBD1 or TRBD2 (5 bases each). Germline assignment: CDR1 WNHNN and CDR2 SYGVQD (reference sequence). Trimming cost V 5 bases and J 9 bases, with 14 bases left between them. CDR3 length equals 13 residues.

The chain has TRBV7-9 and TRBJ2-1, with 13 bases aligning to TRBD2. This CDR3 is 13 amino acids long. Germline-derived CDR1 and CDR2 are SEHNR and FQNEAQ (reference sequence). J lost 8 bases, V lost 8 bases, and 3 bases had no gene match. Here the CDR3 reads CASGLAGVDEQFF. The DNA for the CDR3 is TGTGCCAGCGGACTAGCGGGAGTGGATGAGCAGTTCTTC.